The 19 T cell receptor beta chains below come from one sample, sequenced in a study of PD-1 blockade in classical Hodgkin lymphoma. Measured with immunoSEQ multiplex PCR; TCRdb has only the in-frame clones, and not every one. The sample lists roughly 20,000 clones; approximately 84% were seen once. Relapse after autologous stem cell transplantation occurred in every patient, and brentuximab vedotin exposure varied. This material consisted of peripheral blood mononuclear cells (PBMCs), taken at baseline. The receptors derive from a human donor with classical Hodgkin lymphoma.

In DNA, the CDR3 is TGTGCCAGCAGTTGGGGGGGGGCCGATCAGCCCCAGCATTTT. This encodes CASSWGGADQPQHF. The rearrangement links TRBV7-9 to TRBJ1-5, with D perhaps TRBD1 (6 bases). Germline values: CDR1 SEHNR, CDR2 FQNEAQ (reference sequence). This CDR3 is 14 amino acids long. Trimming shortened V by 6 bases and J by 5 bases, and 14 bases separated the two germline ends.

The chain joins TRBV7-8 to TRBJ2-7, with 10 positions matching TRBD1. The length of the CDR3 is 16 residues. CDR1 is SGHVS and CDR2 is FQNEAQ in the germline V gene. The J segment lost 1 base and the V segment lost 4 bases, leaving 7 bases of the junction unmatched. The CDR3 coding sequence is TGTGCCAGCAGCTCAAGACAGGGGGCGCCGTCCTACGAGCAGTACTTC. Translating gives CASSSRQGAPSYEQYF.

CDR3 in amino acids: CASSSGTAPYEQYF. In DNA form, the CDR3 reads TGTGCCAGCAGCTCCGGGACAGCCCCCTACGAGCAGTACTTC. The chain uses TRBV7-3 and TRBJ2-7; TRBD1 aligns across 7 bases. The CDR3 totals 14 residues. CDR1 and CDR2 from the germline V gene are SGHTA and FQGTGA. With V trimmed by 4 bases and J by 2 bases, 5 bases remained unmatched.

The V and J genes are TRBV7-9 and TRBJ2-7; TRBD2 agrees at 8 bases. The CDR3 is 15 residues long. V dropped 2 bases and J dropped 2; count of bases not matched to a gene: 5. Germline V CDR1 and CDR2: SEHNR, FQNEAQ (reference sequence). CDR3 residues: CASSLPGGEAYEQYF. DNA for the CDR3: TGTGCCAGCAGCTTACCCGGGGGGGAGGCCTACGAGCAGTACTTC. Based on the CDR3 plus reference TRBV7-9 and TRBJ2-7, the full variable domain is DTGVSQNPRHKITKRGQNVTFRCDPISEHNRLYWYRQTLGQGPEFLTYFQNEAQLEKSRLLSDRFSAERPKGSFSTLEIQRTEQGDSAMYLCASSLPGGEAYEQYFGPGTRLTVT.

The rearrangement uses TRBV6-5 and TRBJ1-1; D is unclear. This CDR3 region has 11 residues. From germline, CDR1 is MNHEY and CDR2 SVGAGI. V was clipped by 7 bases and J by 3 bases, with 6 bases between them. The CDR3 DNA is TGTGCCAGCACCTCCTACACTGAAGCTTTCTTT. Amino acids: CASTSYTEAFF.

The V and J genes are TRBV6-4 and TRBJ2-1; 8 bases match TRBD2. Germline V gives CDR1 MRHNA, CDR2 SNTAGT. V dropped 10 bases and J dropped 6; count of bases not matched to a gene: 8. CDR3 length equals 13 residues. The CDR3 DNA reads TGTGCCACCCCTAGCGGGTTTCGCAATGAGCAGTTCTTC. Its protein is CATPSGFRNEQFF.

V and J are TRBV5-1 and TRBJ2-7; D is uncertain. CDR1 and CDR2 from the germline V gene are SGHRS and YFSETQ. V lost 4 bases and J lost 0, with 2 bases in between. CDR3 length: 11 amino acids. Here the CDR3 DNA reads TGCGCCAGCAGCGACTCCTACGAGCAGTACTTC. Translating gives CASSDSYEQYF.

The chain joins TRBV4-3 to TRBJ1-1; D is unclear. The germline V gene has CDR1 LGHNA and CDR2 YSLEER. The CDR3 consists of 14 residues. V lost 3 bases, J lost 8 bases, and 16 bases lay in between. The CDR3 protein is CASSHILGTPEAFF. The CDR3, as DNA: TGCGCCAGCAGCCATATTTTAGGCACGCCCGAAGCTTTCTTT.

This chain uses TRBV15 with TRBJ2-7; D unclear. Germline lookup yields CDR1 LNHNV and CDR2 YYDKDF (reference sequence). The V gene lost 5 bases and the J gene lost 4 bases, with 6 bases spanning the gap. This CDR3 is 11 amino acids long. The DNA of the CDR3 is TGTGCCACCAGCCGTGAGTACGAGCAGTACTTC. Encoded protein: CATSREYEQYF.

This clone is labeled medium-sized. The rearrangement links TRBV18 to TRBJ2-7; maybe TRBD1 (7 bases). With 6 bases removed from V and 2 bases from J, the gap between germline ends came to 11 bases. Looked up from germline, CDR1 is KGHSH and CDR2 is LQKENI. The CDR3 is 13 residues long. CDR3 DNA: TGTGCCAGCTCGCGCGGGACAGCCTACGAGCAGTACTTC. Amino acid sequence: CASSRGTAYEQYF.

V usage is TRBV14 and J usage is TRBJ1-2; TRBD1 is a possible D gene (5 bases). Trimming took off 4 bases at V and 5 bases at J, with 14 bases between the two ends. Germline CDR1 is SGHDN and CDR2 is FVKESK. The CDR3 length is 14 residues. The CDR3, as DNA: TGTGCCAGCAGCCCGGGACCGATAGTTTATGGCTACACCTTC. Translated, it gives CASSPGPIVYGYTF.

The chain couples TRBV2 to TRBJ1-2; possibly TRBD1 for D (5 bases). The CDR3 has 13 residues. CDR1 and CDR2 (germline): SNHLY, FYNNEI. V was pared by 6 bases and J by 4 bases, with 12 bases between. In nucleotides, the CDR3 is TGTGCCAGCAGGGACGCCGGGGGCTATGGCTACACCTTC. It translates to CASRDAGGYGYTF.

This clone was seen more than once but under ten times. The rearrangement links TRBV29-1 to TRBJ2-7, with a possible D match to TRBD2 (5 bases). V was shortened by 0 bases and J by 2 bases, with 8 bases between the two germline ends. Germline V gene data show CDR1 as SQVTM and CDR2 as ANQGSEA. This CDR3 has 13 residues. CDR3 DNA: TGCAGCGTTGAAGATCGGGAACCCTACGAGCAGTACTTC. Its protein product is CSVEDREPYEQYF.

The V gene is TRBV4-3, the J gene TRBJ2-7; D not certain. Trimming pared 0 bases from V and 3 bases from J, leaving 12 bases between. In germline, CDR1 is LGHNA, CDR2 YSLEER. CDR3 length: 15 amino acids. CDR3 protein: CASSQDRAGSYEQYF. The CDR3 coding sequence is TGCGCCAGCAGCCAAGATCGGGCAGGCAGCTACGAGCAGTACTTC.

The chain carries TRBV2 and TRBJ1-2; 7 bases match TRBD1. The germline CDR1 and CDR2 sequences are SNHLY and FYNNEI. The CDR3 covers 13 residues. J was trimmed by 8 bases and V by 11 bases; bases with no gene match: 14. The CDR3 loop is CAGPRQGVEGYTF. In DNA, the CDR3 is TGTGCCGGCCCCCGACAGGGCGTAGAAGGCTACACCTTC.

V usage is TRBV6-6 and J usage is TRBJ2-7, with D perhaps TRBD1 (5 bases). Germline lookup yields CDR1 MNHNY and CDR2 SVGAGI (reference sequence). The V gene lost 8 bases and the J gene lost 12 bases, with 17 bases spanning the gap. The CDR3 covers 11 residues. The DNA of the CDR3 is TGTGCCAGCGGGGCAGGGTCGTTTAGGTACTTC. It is translated as CASGAGSFRYF.

This chain uses TRBV7-9 with TRBJ1-2; no firm D call. The germline V and J ends were trimmed by 1 base and 4 bases, with 4 bases remaining between them. Per the germline V gene, CDR1 is SEHNR and CDR2 is FQNEAQ (reference sequence). This CDR3 has 12 residues. CDR3 sequence (DNA): TGTGCCAGCAGCTTAGATTTCTATGGCTACACCTTC. Translating it yields CASSLDFYGYTF.

The rearrangement links TRBV6-4 to TRBJ2-2; D is perhaps TRBD1 (5 bases). The CDR3 has 16 amino acids. The germline V gene has CDR1 MRHNA and CDR2 SNTAGT. The ends were cut back, 6 bases at V and 1 base at J, with 15 bases in the middle. The CDR3 DNA follows: TGTGCCAGCAGCCCAGACAGAGCAGAGAACACCGGGGAGCTGTTTTTT. This gives the protein CASSPDRAENTGELFF.

The V call is TRBV6-5, the J call TRBJ2-7; 7 bases match TRBD2. The germline V gene encodes CDR1 MNHEY and CDR2 SVGAGI. This CDR3 has 14 residues. Trimming removed 0 bases from V and 6 bases from J; junction bases left unmatched: 5. This CDR3 is CASSYSTRLAEQYF. CDR3 DNA sequence: TGTGCCAGCAGTTACTCGACGCGACTAGCCGAGCAGTACTTC.